The 15 T cell receptor beta chains given below trace back to one sample, sequenced in a study of blood T cell repertoires in COVID-19. The table came from immunoSEQ multiplex PCR; TCRdb's copy has only in-frame clones and leaves some out. Altogether about 250,000 clones are present, approximately 84% being singletons, with the ten largest covering more than 3%. Sequenced input: PBMCs or T cells enriched from blood (not recorded which). These receptor sequences come from a man in his fifties who had recovered from COVID-19.

DNA for the CDR3: TGTGCCAGCAGCTTAGCCGGCAGGGGCGGCAATGAGCAGTTCTTC. Its translation: CASSLAGRGGNEQFF. The chain couples TRBV7-2 to TRBJ2-1, with D perhaps matching TRBD1 (6 bases). Trimming pared 0 bases from V and 6 bases from J, leaving 12 bases between. This CDR3 spans 15 amino acids. CDR1 and CDR2 (germline): SGHTA, FQGNSA.

This clone occurred a few times. The chain is built from TRBV5-1 and TRBJ2-7; 8 nucleotides line up with TRBD1. V lost 4 bases and J lost 7; bases outside the gene matches: 10. The germline V gene encodes CDR1 SGHRS and CDR2 YFSETQ. The CDR3 is 14 amino acids. The CDR3 nucleotides are TGCGCCAGCAGCCCAAGCCGGACAGGGCGAGAGCAGTACTTC. Amino acid sequence: CASSPSRTGREQYF.

The V and J genes are TRBV11-2 and TRBJ1-6; 8 nucleotides match TRBD1. Germline V CDR1 and CDR2: SGHAT, FQNNGV. The CDR3 is 18 amino acids. With V trimmed by 0 bases and J by 0 bases, 4 bases remained unmatched. The CDR3: CASSLDPRGRSYNSPLHF. For the CDR3, the DNA is TGTGCCAGCAGCTTAGATCCCAGGGGGCGCTCCTATAATTCACCCCTCCACTTT.

This clone was observed a single time. V gene TRBV5-1 combines with J gene TRBJ1-6; D may be TRBD1 (6 bases). Trimming took 4 bases from V and 7 from J, leaving 24 bases between them. This CDR3 has 18 residues. The germline V gene encodes CDR1 SGHRS and CDR2 YFSETQ. The CDR3 protein is CASSPGRGGTFGNSPLHF. The DNA for the CDR3 is TGCGCCAGCAGCCCCGGACGAGGGGGAACTTTCGGGAATTCACCCCTCCACTTT.

This chain uses TRBV6-5 with TRBJ2-3, with 14 bases matching TRBD2. CDR3 length: 15 residues. J lost 9 bases, V lost 4 bases, and 6 bases had no gene match. CDR1 is MNHEY, CDR2 SVGAGI, per germline. The CDR3 DNA follows: TGTGCCAGCAGTTCTCCCGGGACTAGCGGGGGAACGCAGTATTTT. Its translation: CASSSPGTSGGTQYF.

The gene calls are TRBV7-8 and TRBJ2-7; 7 nucleotides align to TRBD2. V trimming: 6 bases; J trimming: 2 bases; junction bases outside the gene matches: 13. The germline V gene has CDR1 SGHVS and CDR2 FQNEAQ. The CDR3 totals 16 residues. For the CDR3, the DNA is TGTGCCAGCAGTCCCCTGAACACGGGAGGAACCTACGAGCAGTACTTC. The encoded protein is CASSPLNTGGTYEQYF. The complete variable domain, with remaining parts taken from reference TRBV7-8 and TRBJ2-7, reads GAGVSQSPRYKVAKRGQDVALRCDPISGHVSLFWYQQALGQGPEFLTYFQNEAQLDKSGLPSDRFFAERPEGSVSTLKIQRTQQEDSAVYLCASSPLNTGGTYEQYFGPGTRLTVT.

A word on this clone: The same CDR3 also results from other DNA sequences found in this sample. The DNA of the CDR3 is TGCGCCAGCAGCTTGGCCGGGAGCACTAATGAAAAACTGTTTTTT. Protein product: CASSLAGSTNEKLFF. The chain is built from TRBV5-1 and TRBJ1-4, with no clear D. Germline V lookup: CDR1 SGHRS, CDR2 YFSETQ. This CDR3 has 15 amino acids. The ends were cut back, 0 bases at V and 2 bases at J, with 8 bases in the middle. The full variable domain, with the rest looked up from reference TRBV5-1 and TRBJ1-4, is KAGVTQTPRYLIKTRGQQVTLSCSPISGHRSVSWYQQTPGQGLQFLFEYFSETQRNKGNFPGRFSGRQFSNSRSEMNVSTLELGDSALYLCASSLAGSTNEKLFFGSGTQLSVL.

The chain has TRBV20-1 and TRBJ2-1; D perhaps matches TRBD2 (6 bases). This CDR3 contains 11 residues. The germline gives CDR1 DFQATT, CDR2 SNEGSKA (reference sequence). Trimming took off 5 bases at V and 4 bases at J, with 6 bases between the two ends. The CDR3 DNA reads TGCAGTGCTGGGACTTACAATGAGCAGTTCTTC. This sequence encodes CSAGTYNEQFF.

The chain links TRBV7-6 to TRBJ1-3; the match to TRBD1 covers 9 bases. CDR3 length equals 15 residues. V gave up 4 bases and J gave up 4 bases; unmatched junction bases: 5. Per the germline V gene, CDR1 is SGHVS and CDR2 is FNYEAQ. CDR3 sequence: CASSSPTGGGNTIYF. The CDR3 DNA reads TGTGCCAGCAGCTCCCCGACAGGGGGAGGAAACACCATATATTTT. Variable domain in full (rest from reference TRBV7-6 and TRBJ1-3): GAGVSQSPRYKVTKRGQDVALRCDPISGHVSLYWYRQALGQGPEFLTYFNYEAQQDKSGLPNDRFSAERPEGSISTLTIQRTEQRDSAMYRCASSSPTGGGNTIYFGEGSWLTVV.

V and J are TRBV9 and TRBJ1-1; D ambiguous. V was pared by 7 bases and J by 4 bases, with 11 bases between. The CDR3 extends over 12 amino acids. Germline values: CDR1 SGDLS, CDR2 YYNGEE. This CDR3 reads CASERVGTEAFF. The CDR3 DNA sequence: TGTGCCAGCGAGAGGGTCGGCACTGAAGCTTTCTTT.

The chain uses TRBV7-2 and TRBJ2-5; possibly TRBD2 for D (6 bases). This CDR3 spans 14 amino acids. CDR1 SGHTA and CDR2 FQGNSA come from the germline V gene. V was clipped by 7 bases and J by 5 bases, with 17 bases between them. CDR3 nucleotide sequence: TGTGCCAGCACCCTCGCCGCGGGATTGGAGACCCAGTACTTC. Protein: CASTLAAGLETQYF.

This clone was seen a single time. This CDR3 reads CASSPPNQIGNTIYF. The CDR3 region has the DNA TGTGCCAGCTCACCACCGAACCAGATTGGAAACACCATATATTTT. The chain recombines TRBV18 with TRBJ1-3, with D unresolved. Germline V gives CDR1 KGHSH, CDR2 LQKENI. The CDR3 is 15 residues long. Trimming left V 0 bases short and J 3 bases short, with 9 bases between.

V gene TRBV11-2 combines with J gene TRBJ1-3; D uncertain. V gave up 4 bases and J gave up 3 bases, with 16 bases separating them. The CDR3 sequence is 16 residues long. From germline, CDR1 is SGHAT and CDR2 FQNNGV. The CDR3 DNA reads as TGTGCCAGCAGCTGGACGGAGGTATTCATTGGAAACACCATATATTTT. As protein: CASSWTEVFIGNTIYF.

This sequence joins TRBV11-2 and TRBJ2-5; tentative D call: TRBD1 (5 bases). Germline V gene lookup returns CDR1 SGHAT and CDR2 FQNNGV. V was trimmed by 4 bases and J by 1 base, leaving 10 bases between them. The CDR3 is made up of 14 amino acids. In DNA form, the CDR3 reads TGTGCCAGCAGCTACGACAGCTCCCAAGAGACCCAGTACTTC. Protein product: CASSYDSSQETQYF.

The genes are TRBV5-1 and TRBJ1-1; a weak D match, TRBD1 (6 bases). Germline V gives CDR1 SGHRS, CDR2 YFSETQ. This CDR3 has 15 amino acids. V was pared by 7 bases and J by 3 bases, with 19 bases between. CDR3 residues: CASRSPGGPDTEAFF. CDR3 DNA: TGCGCCAGCCGTTCCCCCGGGGGGCCGGACACTGAAGCTTTCTTT.